The 17 T cell receptor beta chains given below trace back to one sample, sequenced in a study of cytomegalovirus exposure and HLA in healthy donors. Measured with immunoSEQ multiplex PCR; TCRdb has only the in-frame clones, and not every one. The sample contains around 70,000 clones, 85% to 95% of which appear only once. What was sequenced was PBMCs. The receptor source for this set is a man younger than 35 in good health and CMV-seropositive.

CDR3 nucleotide sequence: TGCGCCAGCAGCTTGAATCCACCGGGATCGCAGGCAACCGAAGCTTTCTTT. Protein sequence: CASSLNPPGSQATEAFF. The genes are TRBV5-1 and TRBJ1-1; D not resolved. The V gene's germline CDR1 is SGHRS and CDR2 YFSETQ. The CDR3 is 17 residues long. V was pared by 1 base and J by 8 bases, with 24 bases between.

This rearrangement joins TRBV30 to TRBJ2-7; D is uncertain. Trimming pared 1 base from V and 7 bases from J, leaving 11 bases between. Germline-derived CDR1 and CDR2 are GTSNPN and SVGIG (reference sequence). CDR3 length: 12 residues. The CDR3 DNA follows: TGTGCCTGGAGTGCGAGTGGTTGGGAGCAGTACTTC. Protein sequence: CAWSASGWEQYF.

This clone was counted once. The gene calls are TRBV19 and TRBJ1-4; TRBD1 matches at 8 bases. Trimming took 3 bases from V and 7 from J; bases not matched to a gene: 4. There are 14 residues in the CDR3. Looked up from germline, CDR1 is LNHDA and CDR2 is SQIVND (reference sequence). The CDR3 loop is CASSMTGASEKLFF. Written as DNA, the CDR3 is TGTGCCAGTAGTATGACAGGGGCAAGTGAAAAACTGTTTTTT.

The rearrangement links TRBV13 to TRBJ2-1, with 10 bases that match TRBD2. With V trimmed by 1 base and J by 6 bases, 3 bases remained unmatched. CDR1 PRHDT and CDR2 FYEKMQ come from the germline V gene (reference sequence). The CDR3 is 15 residues long. CDR3 region: CASSLVASGSNEQFF. The CDR3, as DNA: TGTGCCAGCAGCTTAGTAGCTAGCGGGAGCAATGAGCAGTTCTTC.

V gene TRBV18 combines with J gene TRBJ2-1; 13 nucleotides match TRBD2. V lost 6 bases to trimming and J lost 4 bases; unmatched junction nucleotides: 9. The length of the CDR3 is 17 residues. The germline CDR1 and CDR2 sequences are KGHSH and LQKENI. CDR3 sequence: CASSLGATSGRYNEQFF. The CDR3 DNA reads TGTGCCAGCTCCCTTGGAGCGACTAGCGGGAGGTACAATGAGCAGTTCTTC.

V gene TRBV9 combines with J gene TRBJ1-1, with D unresolved. Germline-derived CDR1 and CDR2 are SGDLS and YYNGEE. Trimming stripped 0 bases from V and 4 bases from J, with 7 bases between. This CDR3 is 13 amino acids long. CDR3 in amino acids: CASSVGLITEAFF. The CDR3 region has the DNA TGTGCCAGCAGCGTAGGGCTTATCACTGAAGCTTTCTTT.

The rearrangement uses TRBV19 and TRBJ1-4; the D gene is possibly TRBD1 (5 bases). Deletions cut 5 bases from V and 0 bases from J, with 10 bases between. The CDR3 extends over 15 amino acids. Germline lookup yields CDR1 LNHDA and CDR2 SQIVND (reference sequence). CDR3 region: CASSDTGSTNEKLFF. CDR3 sequence (DNA): TGTGCCAGTAGTGATACAGGCTCAACTAATGAAAAACTGTTTTTT.

The V gene is TRBV5-4, the J gene TRBJ1-2, with TRBD1 matching over 8 bases. CDR1 and CDR2 (germline): SGHNT, YYREEE (reference sequence). V shed 3 bases, J shed 4 bases, and the junction held 5 bases outside the gene matches. The CDR3 loop spans 14 amino acids. The CDR3 nucleotides are TGTGCCAGCAGCTCGACAGGGGAGGCCTATGGCTACACCTTC. It encodes CASSSTGEAYGYTF.

This rearrangement joins TRBV30 to TRBJ2-2; 10 nucleotides align to TRBD2. The CDR3 extends over 15 amino acids. The V gene end was trimmed by 0 bases and the J gene end by 8 bases; junction bases not matched to a gene: 6. Germline values: CDR1 GTSNPN, CDR2 SVGIG (reference sequence). The CDR3 sequence is CAWSVRASGGGELFF. In nucleotides, the CDR3 is TGTGCCTGGAGTGTAAGGGCTAGCGGGGGTGGGGAGCTGTTTTTT.

The chain is built from TRBV21-1 and TRBJ2-7; the D call in the table, TRBD2, was not verified against the DNA. TRBV21-1 represents a pseudogene. CDR3 length: 21 amino acids. For the CDR3, the DNA is TGTGCCAGCAGCGCCCACCAACCGGGCGGGACTGGGGGCGGGAGCAACTACGAGCAGTACTTC. It yields the protein CASSAHQPGGTGGGSNYEQYF.

In this sample, this clone turned up once. The V gene is TRBV19, the J gene TRBJ2-7, with 8 nucleotides matching TRBD1. Germline values: CDR1 LNHDA, CDR2 SQIVND (reference sequence). The ends lost 3 bases at V and 4 bases at J; junction bases unmatched: 5. This CDR3 spans 14 amino acids. CDR3: CASSIPGGGYEQYF. CDR3 coding DNA: TGTGCCAGTAGTATCCCAGGGGGCGGATACGAGCAGTACTTC.

The J gene is TRBJ2-1, the V gene TRBV5-1; 9 bases are shared with TRBD1. The CDR3 is 17 amino acids. After removal of 0 bases from V and 8 bases from J, the junction contained 12 bases not matched to a gene. CDR1 is SGHRS and CDR2 is YFSETQ in the germline V gene. The chain's CDR3 is CASSLVQGAFLVDEQFF. The CDR3 DNA reads TGCGCCAGCAGCTTGGTACAGGGGGCCTTCTTAGTGGATGAGCAGTTCTTC.

Only one count was recorded for this clone. The CDR3 sequence is CASSLRGGGTEAFF. CDR3 coding DNA: TGTGCCAGCAGTTTACGGGGCGGGGGCACTGAAGCTTTCTTT. This sequence joins TRBV6-4 and TRBJ1-1; D is perhaps TRBD1 (5 bases). The length of the CDR3 is 14 residues. Germline V lookup: CDR1 MRHNA, CDR2 SNTAGT. V was trimmed by 5 bases and J by 4 bases, leaving 14 bases between them.

In this sample, this clone turned up once. The V and J genes are TRBV28 and TRBJ2-7, with TRBD2 matching over 9 bases. The CDR3 contains 15 residues. The V gene end was trimmed by 6 bases and the J gene end by 3 bases; junction bases not matched to a gene: 9. In germline, CDR1 is MDHEN, CDR2 SYDVKM. For the CDR3, the DNA is TGTGCCAGCAGCCCTCCGGGTAGCGGGGGCTACGAGCAGTACTTC. It specifies CASSPPGSGGYEQYF.

This chain uses TRBV5-1 with TRBJ2-3; TRBD1 matches at 9 bases. Germline CDR1 reads SGHRS; CDR2 reads YFSETQ. The CDR3 spans 16 residues. With V trimmed by 9 bases and J by 4 bases, 15 bases remained unmatched. CDR3 amino acids: CATTTLPGQGADTQYF. The CDR3 DNA is TGCGCCACGACCACTCTTCCGGGACAGGGAGCAGATACGCAGTATTTT.

The table lists this clone with a count of one. The chain employs TRBV18 and TRBJ2-6; 9 bases fit TRBD1. CDR3 length: 20 amino acids. V shed 4 bases and J 4 bases; nucleotides not matched to a gene: 17. The germline gives CDR1 KGHSH, CDR2 LQKENI. CDR3 protein: CASSRTQYSGTGHGANVLTF. For the CDR3, the DNA is TGTGCCAGCTCACGAACGCAGTACTCCGGGACAGGGCACGGGGCCAACGTCCTGACTTTC.

This clone was seen a few times. The rearrangement joins TRBV6-6 to TRBJ2-2, with D uncertain. The CDR3 length is 11 residues. Germline assignment: CDR1 MNHNY and CDR2 SVGAGI (reference sequence). The V end was cut by 7 bases, the J end by 4 bases, with 4 bases between. For the CDR3, the DNA is TGTGCCAGCACCGTCACCGGGGAGCTGTTTTTT. This sequence encodes CASTVTGELFF.